Sequencing of this T cell receptor (beta chain) was carried out in a study of shared clonotypes between healthy human individuals. General study points: At large depth, rarefaction still showed sorted-subset sequencing to be incomplete.

Trimming cost V 6 bases and J 4 bases, with 15 bases left between them. The germline CDR1 and CDR2 sequences are LNHDA and SQIVND (reference sequence). CDR3 length: 14 residues. Assay: immunoSEQ multiplex PCR; the TCRdb copy retains only in-frame clones and omits some. The sample shows 600,000 to 750,000 clones, about three quarters of them seen only once. With regard to this clone: Its target is unknown.

Sequenced input: memory CD4+ T cells sorted from blood. Subset denoted: CD45RA-negative fraction. The chain couples TRBV19 to TRBJ1-1; possible D gene TRBD1, 5 bases. This receptor was identified in a woman under 40 in good health. The CDR3 DNA reads as TGTGCCAGTAGCCCGACCAGGGCCGGCACTGAAGCTTTCTTT. This translates into CASSPTRAGTEAFF.